Here is one T cell receptor beta chain with its context. Its antigen specificity is not known. The record has no base qualities; no much larger clone is one base away. The immunoSEQ Assay was used to sequence TCRbeta CDR3 regions. After extraction, genomic DNA underwent amplification by bias-controlled multiplex PCR, followed by high-throughput sequencing. The authors' pipeline ran thus. To quantify the absolute abundance of every unique TCRbeta CDR3 region, sequences were collapsed and filtered. T cell fraction was estimated by normalization of TCRbeta template counts to usable DNA, with usable DNA being measured through amplification of reference genes present in all nucleated cells. Repertoire TCRs were annotated as SARS-CoV-2-specific when V gene, CDR3 amino acid sequence and J gene were exactly matched to a known reactive TCR set. MIRA supplied the reference SARS-CoV-2 TCR set, which was filtered for enrichment in COVID-19-positive ImmuneCODE repertoires so that public or cross-reactive TCRs were removed. Based on the MIRA antigens, annotated TCRs were further analysed at the level of specific ORF or position within ORF. Breadth was defined as the number of annotated unique rearrangements divided by the total number of unique productive rearrangements, and depth was defined as the summed frequency of the annotated unique rearrangements. Two-sided Wilcoxon rank-sum tests were applied when comparing TCR breadth between groups. TCRdb stores this immuneACCESS table with in-frame sequences only. Part of the clones is absent; in the studies checked, under half of the shortfall reflects unresolved V genes, and no reason is known for the rest. The V and J calls and clone size are taken from that table; D and trimming were inferred from the DNA. This sample is represented by 300,000 to 350,000 clones; about 85% of them were singletons. About 6.4% of the sample is in the top ten clones.

This sample was included in a study of Ad26.COV2.S vaccination and SARS-CoV-2 variants (dated by TCRdb to the early 2020s). The study in broad terms: Donors in the vaccine arm were drawn from COV1001, a multicentre, randomized, double-blind, placebo-controlled phase I-IIa trial testing Ad26.COV2.S in healthy adults. Participants in the trial were split at random into five groups of five each, receiving low-dose or high-dose Ad26.COV2.S once or twice, or else placebo on both occasions. The TCR-sequenced set comprised about 30 samples: 19 Ad26.COV2.S vaccine recipients, 5 placebo recipients and 8 SARS-CoV-2 convalescent individuals. Throughout the experiments and outcome assessment, investigators stayed blinded to trial group allocation. Ad26.COV2.S was given intramuscularly at 5x10^10 or 1x10^11 viral particles, as a single shot or as two shots 56 days apart. The specificity and breadth of SARS-CoV-2-reactive T cell receptors after Ad26.COV2.S vaccination were assessed by TCRbeta repertoire sequencing.

What the authors observed across the whole study: Compared with placebo recipients, Ad26.COV2.S recipients showed higher spike-specific TCR breadth (P = 0.0014). The study was not powered to compare responses between vaccine doses or regimens. Vaccine and placebo recipients had comparable non-spike TCR breadth, which fits with the vaccine containing only spike. According to the authors, total T cell responses may have been underestimated by the TCR breadth and depth analyses. After vaccination, spike-specific CD8+ and CD4+ T cell responses were reported to show substantial breadth.

Taken with the paper, the label for treatment or condition translates to: roughly 19 received Ad26.COV2.S at low or high dose, single or two shots; several received placebo; per-sample allocation not given. For vaccine and placebo recipients, the sequenced repertoires came from samples collected on day 63 after the first injection. Cohort 1b enrolled around 23 adults aged 18-55 years at a single site in Boston, USA, between 29 July and 7 August 2020. Ad26.COV2.S consisted of a replication-incompetent adenovirus type 26 vector by which a prefusion-stabilized SARS-CoV-2 spike protein from the original Wuhan strain was expressed. Via the germline V gene, CDR1 is SGHRS and CDR2 YFSETQ. V is pruned by 4 bases and J by 8 bases, leaving 11 bases of the junction without a gene match. Taken from cysteine to phenylalanine, the CDR3 has 15 residues. This entry keeps only the CDR3 DNA: 45 bases, framed from base 1.

The sequenced sample was peripheral blood, obtained in a trial of Ad26.COV2.S vaccine versus placebo. The source of this sequence is a person aged 18-65 years who received the Ad26.COV2.S COVID-19 vaccine or a placebo. The rearrangement joined TRBV5-1 to TRBJ1-4; 7 bases in the middle match TRBD1. This receptor carries the CDR3 CASSNGGTVEEKLFF. The sequenced DNA: TGCGCCAGCAGCAATGGGGGGACAGTAGAAGAAAAACTGTTTTTT. This CDR3, with the reference TRBV5-1 and TRBJ1-4 proteins standing in past its ends, gives the full variable domain KAGVTQTPRYLIKTRGQQVTLSCSPISGHRSVSWYQQTPGQGLQFLFEYFSETQRNKGNFPGRFSGRQFSNSRSEMNVSTLELGDSALYLCASSNGGTVEEKLFFGSGTQLSVL.